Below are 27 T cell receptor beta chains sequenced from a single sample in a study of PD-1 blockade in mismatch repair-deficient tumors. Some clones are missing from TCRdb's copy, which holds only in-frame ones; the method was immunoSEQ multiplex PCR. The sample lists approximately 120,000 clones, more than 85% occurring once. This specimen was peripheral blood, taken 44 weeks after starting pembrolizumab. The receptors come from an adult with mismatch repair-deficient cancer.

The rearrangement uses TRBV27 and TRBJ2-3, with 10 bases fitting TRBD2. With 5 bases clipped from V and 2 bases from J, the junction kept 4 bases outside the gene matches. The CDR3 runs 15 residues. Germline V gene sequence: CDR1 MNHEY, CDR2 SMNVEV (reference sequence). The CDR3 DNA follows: TGTGCCAGCAGTGTGACTAGCGGGTCCACAGATACGCAGTATTTT. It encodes CASSVTSGSTDTQYF.

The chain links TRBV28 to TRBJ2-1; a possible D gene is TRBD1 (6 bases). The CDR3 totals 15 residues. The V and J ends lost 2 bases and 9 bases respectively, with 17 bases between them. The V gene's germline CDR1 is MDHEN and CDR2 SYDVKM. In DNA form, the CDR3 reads TGTGCCAGCAGTTTAAGGTCAGGGGTTAAAGGTGAGCAGTTCTTC. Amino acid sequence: CASSLRSGVKGEQFF.

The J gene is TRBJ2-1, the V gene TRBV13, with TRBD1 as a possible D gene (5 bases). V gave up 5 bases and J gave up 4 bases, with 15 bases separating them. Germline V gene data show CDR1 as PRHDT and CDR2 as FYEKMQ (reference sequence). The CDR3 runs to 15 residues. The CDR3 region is CASSRSRRQYNEQFF. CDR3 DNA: TGTGCCAGCAGCCGATCGAGGAGACAGTACAATGAGCAGTTCTTC. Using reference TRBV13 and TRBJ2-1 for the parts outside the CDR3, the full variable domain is AAGVIQSPRHLIKEKRETATLKCYPIPRHDTVYWYQQGPGQDPQFLISFYEKMQSDKGSIPDRFSAQQFSDYHSELNMSSLELGDSALYFCASSRSRRQYNEQFFGPGTRLTVL.

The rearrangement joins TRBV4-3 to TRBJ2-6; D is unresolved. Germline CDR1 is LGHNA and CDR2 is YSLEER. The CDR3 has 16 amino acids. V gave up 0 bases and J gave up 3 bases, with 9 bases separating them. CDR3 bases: TGCGCCAGCAGCCAAGAGGGGTATGGTGGGGCCAACGTCCTGACTTTC. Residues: CASSQEGYGGANVLTF.

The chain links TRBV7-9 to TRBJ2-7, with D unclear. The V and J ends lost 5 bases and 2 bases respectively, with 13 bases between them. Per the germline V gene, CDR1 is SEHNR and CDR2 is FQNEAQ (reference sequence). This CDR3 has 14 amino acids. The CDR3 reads CASSQELGPYEQYF. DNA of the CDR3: TGTGCCAGCAGCCAAGAACTGGGCCCCTACGAGCAGTACTTC.

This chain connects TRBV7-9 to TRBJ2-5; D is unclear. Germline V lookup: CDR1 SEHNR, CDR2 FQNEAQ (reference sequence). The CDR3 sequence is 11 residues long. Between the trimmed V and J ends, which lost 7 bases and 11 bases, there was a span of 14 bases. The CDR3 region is CASTPLRNQYF. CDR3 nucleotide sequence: TGTGCCAGCACTCCACTACGTAATCAGTACTTC.

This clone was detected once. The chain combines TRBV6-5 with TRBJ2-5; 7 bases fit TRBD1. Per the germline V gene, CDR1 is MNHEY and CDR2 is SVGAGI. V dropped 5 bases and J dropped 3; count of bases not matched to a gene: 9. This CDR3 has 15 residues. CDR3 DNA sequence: TGTGCCAGCAGTAGACAGGGATGGGGGAAAGAGACCCAGTACTTC. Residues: CASSRQGWGKETQYF.

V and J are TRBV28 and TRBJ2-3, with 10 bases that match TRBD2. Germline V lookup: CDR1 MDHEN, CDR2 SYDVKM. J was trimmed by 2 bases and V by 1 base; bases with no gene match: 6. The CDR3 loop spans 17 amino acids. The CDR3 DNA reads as TGTGCCAGCAGTTTATTTGGACTAGCGGTCAACACAGATACGCAGTATTTT. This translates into CASSLFGLAVNTDTQYF.

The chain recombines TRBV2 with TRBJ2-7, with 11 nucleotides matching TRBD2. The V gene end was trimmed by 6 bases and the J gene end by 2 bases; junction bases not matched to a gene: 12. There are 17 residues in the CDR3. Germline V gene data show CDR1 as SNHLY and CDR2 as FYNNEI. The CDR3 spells CASSLTSSGGRPYEQYF. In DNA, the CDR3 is TGTGCCAGCAGCCTAACCTCTAGCGGGGGGCGCCCCTACGAGCAGTACTTC.

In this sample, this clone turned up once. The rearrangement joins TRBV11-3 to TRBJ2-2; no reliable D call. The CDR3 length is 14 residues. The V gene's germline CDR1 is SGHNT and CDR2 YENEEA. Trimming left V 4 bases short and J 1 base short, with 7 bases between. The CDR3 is CASSSYRNTGELFF. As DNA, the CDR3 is TGTGCCAGCAGCTCCTACAGGAACACCGGGGAGCTGTTTTTT.

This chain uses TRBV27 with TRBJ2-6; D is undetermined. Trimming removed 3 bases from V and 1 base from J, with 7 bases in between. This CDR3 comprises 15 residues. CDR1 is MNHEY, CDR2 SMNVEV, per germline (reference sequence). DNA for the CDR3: TGTGCCAGCAGTTTCAAGGGATCTGGGGCCAACGTCCTGACTTTC. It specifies CASSFKGSGANVLTF.

In DNA, the CDR3 is TGCGCCAGCAGCCAGAACACAGGGGGTATTGCCGGGGAGCTGTTTTTT. It translates to CASSQNTGGIAGELFF. This chain uses TRBV4-1 with TRBJ2-2; 8 nucleotides match TRBD1. This CDR3 region has 16 residues. Losses at the gene ends were 3 bases for V and 6 bases for J; bases not matched to a gene: 9. From germline, CDR1 is MGHRA and CDR2 YSYEKL.

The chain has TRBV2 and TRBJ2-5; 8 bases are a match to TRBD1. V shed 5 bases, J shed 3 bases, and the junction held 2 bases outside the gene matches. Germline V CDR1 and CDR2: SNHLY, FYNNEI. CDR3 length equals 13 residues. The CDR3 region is CASSWGQEETQYF. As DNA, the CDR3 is TGTGCCAGCAGTTGGGGACAGGAAGAGACCCAGTACTTC.

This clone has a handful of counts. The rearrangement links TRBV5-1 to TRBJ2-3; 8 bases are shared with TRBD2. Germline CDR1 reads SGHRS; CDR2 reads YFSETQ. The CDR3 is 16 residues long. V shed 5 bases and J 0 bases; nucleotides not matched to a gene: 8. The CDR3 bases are TGCGCCAGCAGGGGGTGGCTAGCGGGCAGCACAGATACGCAGTATTTT. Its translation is CASRGWLAGSTDTQYF.

The CDR3 loop reads CASSQHLAPNANTGELFF. The CDR3 DNA reads as TGCGCCAGCAGCCAACACCTAGCGCCCAACGCGAACACCGGGGAGCTGTTTTTT. The genes are TRBV4-1 and TRBJ2-2; TRBD2 is a possible D gene (6 bases). CDR3 length: 18 amino acids. V lost 2 bases and J 0 bases, leaving 16 bases between the germline ends. Germline CDR1 is MGHRA and CDR2 is YSYEKL.

The CDR3 region is CASSELGRGEETQYF. Written as DNA, the CDR3 is TGTGCCAGCAGTGAATTGGGGAGGGGGGAGGAGACCCAGTACTTC. V gene TRBV2 combines with J gene TRBJ2-5; a possible D gene is TRBD2 (7 bases). V was clipped by 2 bases and J by 5 bases, with 15 bases between them. Germline V CDR1 and CDR2: SNHLY, FYNNEI. This CDR3 contains 15 residues. Full variable domain (missing parts from reference TRBV2 and TRBJ2-5): EPEVTQTPSHQVTQMGQEVILRCVPISNHLYFYWYRQILGQKVEFLVSFYNNEISEKSEIFDDQFSVERPDGSNFTLKIRSTKLEDSAMYFCASSELGRGEETQYFGPGTRLLVL.

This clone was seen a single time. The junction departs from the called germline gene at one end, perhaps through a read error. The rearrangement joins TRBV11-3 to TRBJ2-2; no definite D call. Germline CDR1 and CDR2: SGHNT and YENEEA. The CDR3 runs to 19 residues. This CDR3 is CASRLGWVPLLTNTGELFF. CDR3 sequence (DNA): TGTGCCAGCAGGTTAGGCTGGGTACCCCTTCTTACGAACACCGGGGAGCTGTTTTTT.

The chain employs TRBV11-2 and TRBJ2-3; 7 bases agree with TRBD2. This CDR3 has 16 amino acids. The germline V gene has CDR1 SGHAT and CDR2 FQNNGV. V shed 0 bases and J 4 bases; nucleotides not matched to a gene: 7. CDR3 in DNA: TGTGCCAGCAGCTTAGAGTTTAGCGGGTGGGCAGATACGCAGTATTTT. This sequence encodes CASSLEFSGWADTQYF. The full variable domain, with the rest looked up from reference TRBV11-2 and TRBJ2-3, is EAGVAQSPRYKIIEKRQSVAFWCNPISGHATLYWYQQILGQGPKLLIQFQNNGVVDDSQLPKDRFSAERLKGVDSTLKIQPAKLEDSAVYLCASSLEFSGWADTQYFGPGTRLTVL.

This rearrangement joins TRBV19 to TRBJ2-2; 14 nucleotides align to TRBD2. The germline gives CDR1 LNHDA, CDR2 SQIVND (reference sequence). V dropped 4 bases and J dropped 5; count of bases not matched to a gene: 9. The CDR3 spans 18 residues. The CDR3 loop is CASSRGSGLAGGTGELFF. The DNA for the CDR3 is TGTGCCAGTAGTAGGGGTTCCGGACTAGCGGGAGGAACCGGGGAGCTGTTTTTT.

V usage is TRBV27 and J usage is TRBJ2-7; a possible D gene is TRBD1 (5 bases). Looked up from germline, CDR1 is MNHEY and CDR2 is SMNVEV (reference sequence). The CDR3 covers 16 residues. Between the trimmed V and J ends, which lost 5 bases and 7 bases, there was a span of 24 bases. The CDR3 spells CASSPGNSPSIGEQYF. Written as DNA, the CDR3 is TGTGCCAGCAGTCCAGGGAATTCTCCCTCCATTGGAGAGCAGTACTTC.

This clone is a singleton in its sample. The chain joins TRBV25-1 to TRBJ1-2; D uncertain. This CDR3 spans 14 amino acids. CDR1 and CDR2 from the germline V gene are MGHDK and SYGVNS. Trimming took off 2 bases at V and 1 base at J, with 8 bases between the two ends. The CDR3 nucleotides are TGTGCCAGCAGTGAAGCGGGTGATAACTATGGCTACACCTTC. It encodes CASSEAGDNYGYTF.

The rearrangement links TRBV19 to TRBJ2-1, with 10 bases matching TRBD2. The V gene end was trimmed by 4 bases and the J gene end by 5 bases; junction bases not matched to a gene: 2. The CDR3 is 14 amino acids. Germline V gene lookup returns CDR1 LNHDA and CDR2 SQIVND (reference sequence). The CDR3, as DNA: TGTGCCAGTAGTACCACTAGCGGGAACAATGAGCAGTTCTTC. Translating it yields CASSTTSGNNEQFF.

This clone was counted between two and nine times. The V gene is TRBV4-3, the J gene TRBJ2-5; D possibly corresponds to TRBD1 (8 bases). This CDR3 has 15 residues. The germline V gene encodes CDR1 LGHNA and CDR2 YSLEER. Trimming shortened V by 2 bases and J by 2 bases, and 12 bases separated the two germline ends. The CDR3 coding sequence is TGCGCCAGCAGCCAAAACAGGGGGGGGCAAGAGACCCAGTACTTC. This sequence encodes CASSQNRGGQETQYF.

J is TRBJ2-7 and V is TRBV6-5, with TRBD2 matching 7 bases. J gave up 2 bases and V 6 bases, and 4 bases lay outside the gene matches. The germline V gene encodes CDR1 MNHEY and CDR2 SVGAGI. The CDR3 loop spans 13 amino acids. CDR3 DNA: TGTGCCAGCAGCAAGCGGGAAACCTACGAGCAGTACTTC. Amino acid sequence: CASSKRETYEQYF.

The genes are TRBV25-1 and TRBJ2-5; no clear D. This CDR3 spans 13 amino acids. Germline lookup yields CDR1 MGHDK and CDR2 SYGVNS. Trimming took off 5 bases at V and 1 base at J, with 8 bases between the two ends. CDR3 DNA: TGTGCCAGCAGTTATAGTCCCCAAGAGACCCAGTACTTC. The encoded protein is CASSYSPQETQYF.

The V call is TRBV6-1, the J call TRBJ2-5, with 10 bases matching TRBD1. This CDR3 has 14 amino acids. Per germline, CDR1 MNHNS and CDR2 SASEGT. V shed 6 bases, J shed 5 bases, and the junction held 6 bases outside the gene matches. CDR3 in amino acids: CASRRGQGTETQYF. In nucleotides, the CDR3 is TGTGCCAGCAGGAGGGGACAGGGGACGGAGACCCAGTACTTC.

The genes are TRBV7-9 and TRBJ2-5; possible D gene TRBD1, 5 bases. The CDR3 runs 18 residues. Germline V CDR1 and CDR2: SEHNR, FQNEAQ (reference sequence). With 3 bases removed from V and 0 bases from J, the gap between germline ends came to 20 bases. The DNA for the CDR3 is TGTGCCAGCAGCTTCCCCCCCACGACAGCGACTTACCAAGAGACCCAGTACTTC. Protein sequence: CASSFPPTTATYQETQYF.